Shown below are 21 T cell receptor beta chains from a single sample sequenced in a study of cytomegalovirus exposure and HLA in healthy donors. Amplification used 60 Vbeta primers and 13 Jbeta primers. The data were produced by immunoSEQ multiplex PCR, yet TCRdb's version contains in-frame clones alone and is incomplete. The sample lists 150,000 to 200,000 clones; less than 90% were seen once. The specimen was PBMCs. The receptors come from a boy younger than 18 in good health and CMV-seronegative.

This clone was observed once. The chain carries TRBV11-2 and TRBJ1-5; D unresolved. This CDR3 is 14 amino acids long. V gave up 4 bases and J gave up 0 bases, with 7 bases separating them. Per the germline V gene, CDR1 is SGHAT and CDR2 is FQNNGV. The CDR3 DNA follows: TGTGCCAGCAGCTCGACGGGTAGCAATCAGCCCCAGCATTTT. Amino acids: CASSSTGSNQPQHF.

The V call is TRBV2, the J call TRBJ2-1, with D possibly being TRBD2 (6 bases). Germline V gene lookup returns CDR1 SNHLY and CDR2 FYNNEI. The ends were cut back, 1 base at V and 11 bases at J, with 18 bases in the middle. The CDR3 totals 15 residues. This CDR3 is CASSEVVGSKIKQFF. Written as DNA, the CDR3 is TGTGCCAGCAGTGAAGTCGTCGGGAGTAAAATTAAGCAGTTCTTC.

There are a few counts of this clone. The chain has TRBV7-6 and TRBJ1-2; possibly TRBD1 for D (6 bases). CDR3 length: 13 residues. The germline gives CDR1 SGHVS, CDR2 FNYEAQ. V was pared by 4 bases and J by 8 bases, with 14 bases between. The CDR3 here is CASSSSWTEGYTF. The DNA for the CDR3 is TGTGCCAGCAGCTCATCTTGGACAGAGGGCTACACCTTC.

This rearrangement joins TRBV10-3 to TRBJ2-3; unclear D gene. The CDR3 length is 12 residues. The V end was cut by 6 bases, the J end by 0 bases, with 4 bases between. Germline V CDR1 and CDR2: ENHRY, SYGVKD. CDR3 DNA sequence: TGTGCCATCAGCTCCAGCACAGATACGCAGTATTTT. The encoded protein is CAISSSTDTQYF.

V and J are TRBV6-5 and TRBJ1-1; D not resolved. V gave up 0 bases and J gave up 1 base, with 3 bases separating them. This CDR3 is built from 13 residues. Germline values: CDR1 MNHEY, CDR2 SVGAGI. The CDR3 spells CASSYSANTEAFF. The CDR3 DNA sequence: TGTGCCAGCAGTTACTCGGCGAACACTGAAGCTTTCTTT.

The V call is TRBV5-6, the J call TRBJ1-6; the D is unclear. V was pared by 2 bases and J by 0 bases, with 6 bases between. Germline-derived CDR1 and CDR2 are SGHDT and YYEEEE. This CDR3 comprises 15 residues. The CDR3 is CASSLYSSYNSPLHF. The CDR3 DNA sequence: TGTGCCAGCAGCTTATACAGCTCCTATAATTCACCCCTCCACTTT.

The CDR3 nucleotides are TGTGCCAGCAGTTTAGAACTAGCGGACGACAATGAGCAGTTCTTC. It codes for CASSLELADDNEQFF. The chain links TRBV27 to TRBJ2-1; 8 bases are a match to TRBD2. Trimming cost V 2 bases and J 5 bases; bases outside gene matches: 5. Germline-derived CDR1 and CDR2 are MNHEY and SMNVEV (reference sequence). The CDR3 is 15 residues long.

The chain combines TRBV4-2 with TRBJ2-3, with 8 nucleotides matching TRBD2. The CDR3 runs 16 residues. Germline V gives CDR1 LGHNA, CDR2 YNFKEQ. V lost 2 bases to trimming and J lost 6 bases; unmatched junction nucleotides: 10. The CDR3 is CASSQTSGTGEDTQYF. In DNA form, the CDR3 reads TGTGCCAGCAGCCAAACTAGCGGTACCGGAGAGGATACGCAGTATTTT.

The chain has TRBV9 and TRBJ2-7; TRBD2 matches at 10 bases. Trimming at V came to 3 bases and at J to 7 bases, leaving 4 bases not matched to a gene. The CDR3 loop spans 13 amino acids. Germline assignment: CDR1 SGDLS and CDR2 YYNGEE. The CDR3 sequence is CASSDSGRLEQYF. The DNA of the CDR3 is TGTGCCAGCAGCGATAGCGGGAGGCTGGAGCAGTACTTC.

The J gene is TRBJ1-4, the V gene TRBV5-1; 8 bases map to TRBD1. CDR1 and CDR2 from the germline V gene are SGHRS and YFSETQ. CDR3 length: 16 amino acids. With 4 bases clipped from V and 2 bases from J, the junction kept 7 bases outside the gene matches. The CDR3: CASSPPTGATNEKLFF. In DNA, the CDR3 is TGCGCCAGCAGCCCGCCGACAGGGGCTACTAATGAAAAACTGTTTTTT.

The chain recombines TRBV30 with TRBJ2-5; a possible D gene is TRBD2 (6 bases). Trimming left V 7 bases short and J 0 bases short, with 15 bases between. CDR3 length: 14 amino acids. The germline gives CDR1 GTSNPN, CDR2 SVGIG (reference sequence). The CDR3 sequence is CALGGGGNQETQYF. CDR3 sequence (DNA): TGTGCCTTAGGCGGTGGAGGGAACCAAGAGACCCAGTACTTC.

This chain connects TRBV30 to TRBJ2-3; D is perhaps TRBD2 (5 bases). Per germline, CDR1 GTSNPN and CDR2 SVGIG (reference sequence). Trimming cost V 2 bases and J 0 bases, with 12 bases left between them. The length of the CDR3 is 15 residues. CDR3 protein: CAWSMDSTSTDTQYF. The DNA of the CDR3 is TGTGCCTGGAGTATGGACTCGACTAGCACAGATACGCAGTATTTT.

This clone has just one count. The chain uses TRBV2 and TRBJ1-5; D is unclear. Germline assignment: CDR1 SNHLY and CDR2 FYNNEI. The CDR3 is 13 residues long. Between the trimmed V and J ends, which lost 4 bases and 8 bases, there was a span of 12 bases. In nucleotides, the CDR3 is TGTGCCAGCAGTGTGTCAGATTACGAGCCCCAGCATTTT. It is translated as CASSVSDYEPQHF.

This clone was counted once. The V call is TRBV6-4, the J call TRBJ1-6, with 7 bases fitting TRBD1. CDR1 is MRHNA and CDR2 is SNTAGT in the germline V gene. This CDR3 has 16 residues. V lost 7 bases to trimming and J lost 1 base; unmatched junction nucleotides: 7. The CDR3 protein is CASKEGGESYNSPLHF. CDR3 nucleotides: TGTGCCAGCAAGGAAGGGGGCGAGTCCTATAATTCACCCCTCCACTTT.

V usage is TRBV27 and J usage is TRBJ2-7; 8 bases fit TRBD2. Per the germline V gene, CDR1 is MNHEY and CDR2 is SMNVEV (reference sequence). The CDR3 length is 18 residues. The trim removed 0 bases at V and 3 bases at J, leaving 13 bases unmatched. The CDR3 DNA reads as TGTGCCAGCAGTTTATCGATCCGGGGGGGGGAGCCCAACTACGAGCAGTACTTC. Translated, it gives CASSLSIRGGEPNYEQYF.

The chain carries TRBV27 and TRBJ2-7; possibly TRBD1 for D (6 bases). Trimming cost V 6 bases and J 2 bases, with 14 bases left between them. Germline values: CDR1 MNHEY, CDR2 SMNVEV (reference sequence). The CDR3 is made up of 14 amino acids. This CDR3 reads CASRVDRLTYEQYF. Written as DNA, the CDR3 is TGTGCCAGCAGGGTAGACAGGCTTACCTACGAGCAGTACTTC.

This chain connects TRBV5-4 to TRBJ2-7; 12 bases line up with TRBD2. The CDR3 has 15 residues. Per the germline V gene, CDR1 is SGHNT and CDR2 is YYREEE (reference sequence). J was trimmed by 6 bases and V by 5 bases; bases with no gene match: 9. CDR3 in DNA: TGTGCCAGCAGTCCCCGACTAGCGGGAGCGGGCGAGCAGTACTTC. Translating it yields CASSPRLAGAGEQYF.

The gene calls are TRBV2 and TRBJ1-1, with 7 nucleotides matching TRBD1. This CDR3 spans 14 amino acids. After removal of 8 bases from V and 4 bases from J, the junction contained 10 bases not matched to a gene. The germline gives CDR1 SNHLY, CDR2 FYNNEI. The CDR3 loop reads CASGNRGGGTEAFF. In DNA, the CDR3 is TGTGCCAGCGGTAACAGGGGTGGTGGCACTGAAGCTTTCTTT. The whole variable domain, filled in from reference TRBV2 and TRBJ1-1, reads EPEVTQTPSHQVTQMGQEVILRCVPISNHLYFYWYRQILGQKVEFLVSFYNNEISEKSEIFDDQFSVERPDGSNFTLKIRSTKLEDSAMYFCASGNRGGGTEAFFGQGTRLTVV.

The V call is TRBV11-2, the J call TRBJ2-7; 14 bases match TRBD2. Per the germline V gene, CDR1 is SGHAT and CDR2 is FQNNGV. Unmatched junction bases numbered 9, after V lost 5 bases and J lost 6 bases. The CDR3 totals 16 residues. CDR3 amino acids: CASSPGTSGRRREQYF. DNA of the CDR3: TGTGCCAGCAGCCCTGGGACTAGCGGGAGACGTCGCGAGCAGTACTTC.

The CDR3 bases are TGCGCCAGCAGCTTAGGGGGGGGACCGGGCCAAGAGACCCAGTACTTC. Protein sequence: CASSLGGGPGQETQYF. The chain uses TRBV5-1 and TRBJ2-5; a possible D gene is TRBD2 (7 bases). Germline V gene sequence: CDR1 SGHRS, CDR2 YFSETQ. V shed 2 bases and J shed 1 base, with 15 bases lying between them. This CDR3 has 16 amino acids. Complete variable domain (other parts from reference TRBV5-1 and TRBJ2-5): KAGVTQTPRYLIKTRGQQVTLSCSPISGHRSVSWYQQTPGQGLQFLFEYFSETQRNKGNFPGRFSGRQFSNSRSEMNVSTLELGDSALYLCASSLGGGPGQETQYFGPGTRLLVL.

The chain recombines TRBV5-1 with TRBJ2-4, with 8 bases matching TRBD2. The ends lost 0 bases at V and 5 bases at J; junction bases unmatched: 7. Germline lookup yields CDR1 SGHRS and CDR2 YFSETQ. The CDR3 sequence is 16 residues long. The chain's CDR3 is CASSLVREGGQNIQYF. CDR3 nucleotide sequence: TGCGCCAGCAGCTTGGTTCGGGAGGGAGGCCAAAACATTCAGTACTTC.